This entry is about one TCR beta chain. This CDR3 contains 20 residues. In germline, CDR1 is MNHEY, CDR2 SVGEGT. V was trimmed by 0 bases and J by 2 bases, leaving 23 bases between them. This sample was taken from a study of T-cell memory formation after mild COVID-19. TCRdb ran MiXCR on the 5' RACE reads and lists one entry per CDR3 protein. The table records around 340,000 distinct CDR3 sequences, around 20% of them present only once. Sequencing input: PBMCs or a T cell subset sorted from them (not recorded which). This chain joins TRBV6-2 or TRBV6-3 and TRBJ2-1, with D perhaps assigned TRBD1 or TRBD2 (5 bases each). The clonotype was recovered from an adult woman who had mild COVID-19 (a few samples of this study predate the infection). Cell type and time point are not known. CDR3 DNA sequence: TGTGCCAGCAGTTACTCGTCAGGTGTTCCACCTCAGGGACCCTACAATGAGCAGTTCTTC. Translating gives CASSYSSGVPPQGPYNEQFF.